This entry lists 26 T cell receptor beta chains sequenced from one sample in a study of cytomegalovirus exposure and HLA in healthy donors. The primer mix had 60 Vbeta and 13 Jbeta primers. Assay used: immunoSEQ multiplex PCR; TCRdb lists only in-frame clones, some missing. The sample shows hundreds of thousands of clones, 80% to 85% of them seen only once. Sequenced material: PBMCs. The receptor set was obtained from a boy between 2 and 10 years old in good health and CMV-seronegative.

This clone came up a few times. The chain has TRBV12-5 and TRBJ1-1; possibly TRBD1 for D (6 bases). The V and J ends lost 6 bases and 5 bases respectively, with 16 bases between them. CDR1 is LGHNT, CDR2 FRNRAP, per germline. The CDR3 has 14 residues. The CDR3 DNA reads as TGTGCTAGTGGCCCACGAACAGGGTGGACTGAAGCTTTCTTT. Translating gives CASGPRTGWTEAFF.

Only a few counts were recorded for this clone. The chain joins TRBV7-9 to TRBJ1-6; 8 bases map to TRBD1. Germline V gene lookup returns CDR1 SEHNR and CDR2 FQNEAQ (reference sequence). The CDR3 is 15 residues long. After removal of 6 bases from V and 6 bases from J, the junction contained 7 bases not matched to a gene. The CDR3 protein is CASSSQGASNSPLHF. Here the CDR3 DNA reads TGTGCCAGCAGTTCCCAGGGGGCGAGTAATTCACCCCTCCACTTT.

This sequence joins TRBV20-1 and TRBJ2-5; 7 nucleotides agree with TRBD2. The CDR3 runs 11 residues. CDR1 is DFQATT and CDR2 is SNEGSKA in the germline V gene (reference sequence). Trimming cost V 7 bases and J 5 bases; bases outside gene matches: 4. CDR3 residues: CSVGGRETQYF. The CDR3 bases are TGCAGTGTCGGGGGGAGGGAGACCCAGTACTTC.

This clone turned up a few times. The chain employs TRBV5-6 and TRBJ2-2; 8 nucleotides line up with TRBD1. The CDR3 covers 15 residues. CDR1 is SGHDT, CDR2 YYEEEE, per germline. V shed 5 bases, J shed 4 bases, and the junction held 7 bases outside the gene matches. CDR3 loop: CASSFGTGSTGELFF. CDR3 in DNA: TGTGCCAGCAGTTTCGGGACAGGAAGCACCGGGGAGCTGTTTTTT.

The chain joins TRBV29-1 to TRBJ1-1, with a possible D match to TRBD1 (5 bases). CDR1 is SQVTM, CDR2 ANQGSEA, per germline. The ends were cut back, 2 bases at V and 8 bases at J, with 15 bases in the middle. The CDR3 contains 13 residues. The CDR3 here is CSVEPQGYGEAFF. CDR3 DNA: TGCAGCGTTGAACCGCAGGGTTACGGGGAAGCTTTCTTT.

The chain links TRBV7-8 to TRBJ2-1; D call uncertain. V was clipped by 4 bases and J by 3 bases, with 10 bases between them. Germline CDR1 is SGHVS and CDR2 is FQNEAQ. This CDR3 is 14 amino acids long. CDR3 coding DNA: TGTGCCAGCAGCTCCCTGCGATTCTACAATGAGCAGTTCTTC. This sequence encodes CASSSLRFYNEQFF. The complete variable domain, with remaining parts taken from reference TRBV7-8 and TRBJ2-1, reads GAGVSQSPRYKVAKRGQDVALRCDPISGHVSLFWYQQALGQGPEFLTYFQNEAQLDKSGLPSDRFFAERPEGSVSTLKIQRTQQEDSAVYLCASSSLRFYNEQFFGPGTRLTVL.

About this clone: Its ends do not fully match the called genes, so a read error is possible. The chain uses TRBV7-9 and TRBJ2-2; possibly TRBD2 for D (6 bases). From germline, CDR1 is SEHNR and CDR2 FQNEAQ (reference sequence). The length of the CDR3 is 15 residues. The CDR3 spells CSSSLRRGNTGELFF. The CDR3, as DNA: TGTTCCAGCAGCTTAAGGAGGGGGAACACCGGGGAGCTGTTTTTT.

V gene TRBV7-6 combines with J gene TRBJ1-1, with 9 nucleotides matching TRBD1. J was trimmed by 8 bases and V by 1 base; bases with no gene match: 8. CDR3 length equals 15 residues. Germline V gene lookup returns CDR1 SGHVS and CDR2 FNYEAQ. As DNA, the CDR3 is TGTGCCAGCAGCTTAGGGACAGGGGCGGTTTGCGAAGCTTTCTTT. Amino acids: CASSLGTGAVCEAFF.

The CDR3 nucleotides read TGCGCCAGCAGCTCTAGGGACAACAAAGAAGCTTTCTTT. This codes for CASSSRDNKEAFF. This chain uses TRBV5-1 with TRBJ1-1; possible D gene TRBD1, 6 bases. The CDR3 runs to 13 residues. V lost 3 bases and J lost 8, with 14 bases in between. Germline CDR1 reads SGHRS; CDR2 reads YFSETQ.

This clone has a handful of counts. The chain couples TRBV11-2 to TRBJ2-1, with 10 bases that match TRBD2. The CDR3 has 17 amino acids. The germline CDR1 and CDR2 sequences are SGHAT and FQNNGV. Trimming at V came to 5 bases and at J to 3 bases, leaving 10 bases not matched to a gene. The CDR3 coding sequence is TGTGCCAGCAGCCCTCCGTGGGGGACTAGCGACTACAATGAGCAGTTCTTC. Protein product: CASSPPWGTSDYNEQFF.

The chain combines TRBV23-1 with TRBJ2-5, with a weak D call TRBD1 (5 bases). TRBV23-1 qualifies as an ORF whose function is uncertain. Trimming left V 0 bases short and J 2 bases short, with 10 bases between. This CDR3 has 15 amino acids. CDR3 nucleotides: TGCGCCAGCAGTCAATCATGTAAGGGGCAAGAGACCCAGTACTTC. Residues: CASSQSCKGQETQYF.

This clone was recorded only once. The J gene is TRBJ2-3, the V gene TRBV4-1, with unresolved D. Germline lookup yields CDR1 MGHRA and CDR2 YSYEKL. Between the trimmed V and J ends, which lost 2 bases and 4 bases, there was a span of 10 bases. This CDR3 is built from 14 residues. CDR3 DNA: TGCGCCAGCAGCCAAAGTGTTGGCCCAGATACGCAGTATTTT. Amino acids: CASSQSVGPDTQYF.

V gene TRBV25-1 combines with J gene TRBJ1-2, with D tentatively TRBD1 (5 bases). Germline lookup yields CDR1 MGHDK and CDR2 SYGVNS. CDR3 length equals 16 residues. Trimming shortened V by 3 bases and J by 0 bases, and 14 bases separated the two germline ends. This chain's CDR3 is CASSEPGLTSNYGYTF. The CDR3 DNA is TGTGCCAGCAGTGAGCCGGGACTCACTTCTAACTATGGCTACACCTTC.

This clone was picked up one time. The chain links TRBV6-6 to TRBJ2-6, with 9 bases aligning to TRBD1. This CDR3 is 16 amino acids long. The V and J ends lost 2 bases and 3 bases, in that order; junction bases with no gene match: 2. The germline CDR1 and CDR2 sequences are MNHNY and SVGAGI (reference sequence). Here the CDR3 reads CASSYPGQGGANVLTF. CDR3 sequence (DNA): TGTGCCAGCAGTTACCCGGGACAGGGTGGGGCCAACGTCCTGACTTTC.

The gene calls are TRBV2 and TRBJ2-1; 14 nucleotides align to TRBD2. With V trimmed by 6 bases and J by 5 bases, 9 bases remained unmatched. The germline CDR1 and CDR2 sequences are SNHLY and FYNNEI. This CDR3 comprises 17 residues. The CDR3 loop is CASRGIPGLAGDNEQFF. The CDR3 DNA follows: TGTGCCAGCAGAGGGATCCCGGGACTAGCGGGAGACAATGAGCAGTTCTTC.

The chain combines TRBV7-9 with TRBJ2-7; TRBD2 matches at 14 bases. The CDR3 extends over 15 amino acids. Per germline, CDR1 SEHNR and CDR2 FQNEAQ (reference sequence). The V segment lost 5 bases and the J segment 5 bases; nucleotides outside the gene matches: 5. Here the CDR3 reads CASSQGTSGSHEQYF. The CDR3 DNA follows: TGTGCCAGCAGCCAGGGGACTAGCGGGAGCCACGAGCAGTACTTC.

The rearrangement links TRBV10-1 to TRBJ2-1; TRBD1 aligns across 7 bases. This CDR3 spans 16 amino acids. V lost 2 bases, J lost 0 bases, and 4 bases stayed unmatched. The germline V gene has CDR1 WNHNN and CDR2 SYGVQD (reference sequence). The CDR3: CASSEPRGSSYNEQFF. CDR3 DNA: TGCGCCAGCAGTGAGCCCAGGGGGAGCTCCTACAATGAGCAGTTCTTC.

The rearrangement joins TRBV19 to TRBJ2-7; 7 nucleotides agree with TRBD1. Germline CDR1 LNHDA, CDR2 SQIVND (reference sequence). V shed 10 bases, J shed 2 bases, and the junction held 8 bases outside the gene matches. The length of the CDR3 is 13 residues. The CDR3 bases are TGTGCCACTACCCTACAGGGGACCTACGAGCAGTACTTC. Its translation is CATTLQGTYEQYF.

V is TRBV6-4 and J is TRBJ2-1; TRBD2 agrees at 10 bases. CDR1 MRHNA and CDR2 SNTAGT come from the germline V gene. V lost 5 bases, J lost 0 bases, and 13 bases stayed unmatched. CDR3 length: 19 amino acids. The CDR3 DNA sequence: TGTGCCAGCAGTACGGGTATAGCGGGAGGTTCGAGCTCCTACAATGAGCAGTTCTTC. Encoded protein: CASSTGIAGGSSSYNEQFF.

This CDR3 reads CASQGSRGATDTQYF. CDR3 in DNA: TGTGCCAGCCAAGGCTCGCGGGGGGCCACAGATACGCAGTATTTT. The chain uses TRBV6-1 and TRBJ2-3; 8 positions agree with TRBD2. Trimming at V came to 8 bases and at J to 2 bases, leaving 9 bases not matched to a gene. The CDR3 covers 15 residues. The germline gives CDR1 MNHNS, CDR2 SASEGT.

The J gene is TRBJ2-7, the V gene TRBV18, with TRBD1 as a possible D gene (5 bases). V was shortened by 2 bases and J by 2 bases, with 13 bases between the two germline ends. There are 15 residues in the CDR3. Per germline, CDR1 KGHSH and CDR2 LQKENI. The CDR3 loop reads CASSPTLDTAYEQYF. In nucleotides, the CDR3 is TGTGCCAGCTCACCAACTCTGGACACAGCCTACGAGCAGTACTTC.

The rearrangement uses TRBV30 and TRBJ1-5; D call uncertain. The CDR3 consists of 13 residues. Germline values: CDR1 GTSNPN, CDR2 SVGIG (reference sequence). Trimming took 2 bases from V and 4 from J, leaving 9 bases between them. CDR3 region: CAWSTGDNQPQHF. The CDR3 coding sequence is TGTGCCTGGAGTACGGGAGATAATCAGCCCCAGCATTTT.

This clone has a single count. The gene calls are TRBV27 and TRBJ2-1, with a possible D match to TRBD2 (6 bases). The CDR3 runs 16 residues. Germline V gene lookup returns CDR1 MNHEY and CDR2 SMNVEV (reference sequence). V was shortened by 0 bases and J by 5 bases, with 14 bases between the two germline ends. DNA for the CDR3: TGTGCCAGCAGTTTATCCCATACCGGAGGGGACAATGAGCAGTTCTTC. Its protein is CASSLSHTGGDNEQFF.

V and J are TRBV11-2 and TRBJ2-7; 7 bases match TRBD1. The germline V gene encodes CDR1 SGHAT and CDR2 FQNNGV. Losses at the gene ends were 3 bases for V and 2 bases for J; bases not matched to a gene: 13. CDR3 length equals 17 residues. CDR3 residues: CASSFRLRTGQTYEQYF. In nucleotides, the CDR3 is TGTGCCAGCAGCTTTAGGTTGAGGACAGGACAAACCTACGAGCAGTACTTC.

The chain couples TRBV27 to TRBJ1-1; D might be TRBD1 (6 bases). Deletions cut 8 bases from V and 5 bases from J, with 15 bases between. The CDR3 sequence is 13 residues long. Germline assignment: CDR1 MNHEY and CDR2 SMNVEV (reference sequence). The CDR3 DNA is TGTGCCAGCGTTGGGGGGGGCGGAACTGAAGCTTTCTTT. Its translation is CASVGGGGTEAFF.

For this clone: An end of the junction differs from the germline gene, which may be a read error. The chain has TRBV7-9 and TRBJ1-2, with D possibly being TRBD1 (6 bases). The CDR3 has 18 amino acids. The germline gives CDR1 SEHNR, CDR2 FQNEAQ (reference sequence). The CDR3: CSSSLRTPYGGAANGYTF. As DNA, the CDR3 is TGTTCCAGCAGCTTAAGGACCCCCTATGGGGGGGCGGCGAATGGCTACACCTTC.